This is a list of T cell receptor beta chains from one sample in a study of vaccination and CD4 T cells after COVID-19. These receptors are not linked to any known antigen. MiXCR was run by TCRdb on the PCR reads, yielding one entry per CDR3 protein. The sample lists over 10,000 distinct CDR3 sequences, approximately 56% occurring once. Sequencing input: CD4+ T cells from blood, cultured in vitro. The receptor set was obtained from a human donor who had recovered from COVID-19. The conserved cysteine and the conserved F or W are not part of the CDR3 here. Each record gives: clone size, V gene, D gene, CDR3 protein. A D gene is named only where the DNA matches it firmly. Expanded clones get a size class; other rows say once, few or many, or leave the size out.

clone_size: NA
v_call: TRBV11-2
d_call: NA
cdr3_aa: ASSLGTDHSYEQY

clone_size: once
v_call: TRBV24-1
d_call: NA
cdr3_aa: ATSVQADQETQY

clone_size: once
v_call: TRBV28
d_call: TRBD1
cdr3_aa: AIRGQGGNQPQH

clone_size: NA
v_call: TRBV5-1
d_call: NA
cdr3_aa: ASSLVAGEDQPQH

clone_size: NA
v_call: TRBV30
d_call: NA
cdr3_aa: AWSGRGGQETQY

clone_size: NA
v_call: TRBV27
d_call: NA
cdr3_aa: ASSLMADFNTGELF

clone_size: NA
v_call: TRBV27
d_call: TRBD2
cdr3_aa: ASSLGLAGGRQETQY

clone_size: NA
v_call: TRBV2
d_call: NA
cdr3_aa: ASSGPTERNTIY

clone_size: few
v_call: TRBV10-1
d_call: NA
cdr3_aa: ASSETFTGEQY

clone_size: NA
v_call: TRBV7-9
d_call: TRBD2
cdr3_aa: ASSGGGISYEQY

clone_size: few
v_call: TRBV20-1
d_call: TRBD2
cdr3_aa: SARDRKFGGDGELF

clone_size: NA
v_call: TRBV6-1
d_call: NA
cdr3_aa: ASTRGSGLETQY

clone_size: NA
v_call: TRBV6-1
d_call: TRBD1
cdr3_aa: ASRDRGQETQY

clone_size: NA
v_call: TRBV2
d_call: NA
cdr3_aa: ASSFLNYGYT

clone_size: NA
v_call: TRBV12-3/TRBV12-4
d_call: NA
cdr3_aa: ATRARGGTNTEAF

clone_size: few
v_call: TRBV21-1
d_call: NA
cdr3_aa: ASSQIATGGHLWQPGANVLT

clone_size: NA
v_call: TRBV6-5
d_call: NA
cdr3_aa: ASSFWGGDAF

clone_size: few
v_call: TRBV7-8
d_call: NA
cdr3_aa: ASSPLMNTEAF

clone_size: few
v_call: TRBV30
d_call: NA
cdr3_aa: AWSVTTGGQTEAF

clone_size: NA
v_call: TRBV20-1
d_call: NA
cdr3_aa: SASLFDRETQY

clone_size: few
v_call: TRBV20-1
d_call: NA
cdr3_aa: SARWGGWYNEQF

clone_size: NA
v_call: TRBV20-1
d_call: NA
cdr3_aa: SARRWLDYTTDTQY

clone_size: NA
v_call: TRBV7-9
d_call: NA
cdr3_aa: ASSLGPGDSPLH

clone_size: NA
v_call: TRBV7-2
d_call: TRBD1
cdr3_aa: ASSPSGGYSNQPQH

clone_size: NA
v_call: TRBV24-1
d_call: TRBD1
cdr3_aa: ATSDSRTGPNEQF

clone_size: NA
v_call: TRBV4-1
d_call: TRBD1
cdr3_aa: ASSHRPHRGPNTEAF

clone_size: few
v_call: TRBV6-1
d_call: NA
cdr3_aa: ATARGAGNTIY

clone_size: few
v_call: TRBV20-1
d_call: NA
cdr3_aa: SATLPGTQGNSPLH

clone_size: NA
v_call: TRBV28
d_call: NA
cdr3_aa: ASSLPYPPGYT

clone_size: NA
v_call: TRBV6-1
d_call: TRBD1
cdr3_aa: ASSPQTGGAS

clone_size: NA
v_call: TRBV29-1
d_call: TRBD1
cdr3_aa: SASKGTAADTQY

clone_size: NA
v_call: TRBV30
d_call: NA
cdr3_aa: ASRPSEYTIY

clone_size: NA
v_call: TRBV24-1
d_call: TRBD2
cdr3_aa: AIGGYNEQF

clone_size: NA
v_call: TRBV4-1
d_call: NA
cdr3_aa: ASAVGRITEAF

clone_size: NA
v_call: TRBV12-3/TRBV12-4
d_call: NA
cdr3_aa: ASSAGRGYSPLH

clone_size: NA
v_call: TRBV5-1
d_call: NA
cdr3_aa: ASNQGSRGLLTDTQY

clone_size: few
v_call: TRBV20-1
d_call: NA
cdr3_aa: SARDEMTFQETQY

clone_size: NA
v_call: TRBV23-1
d_call: NA
cdr3_aa: ASSQGAATEAF

clone_size: NA
v_call: TRBV20-1
d_call: TRBD1
cdr3_aa: SARNLGQGGLNTEAF

clone_size: NA
v_call: TRBV20-1
d_call: NA
cdr3_aa: SARQQGGEQF

clone_size: NA
v_call: TRBV7-9
d_call: NA
cdr3_aa: ASSSNSGANVLT